This TCR beta chain is drawn from a study of graft-versus-host responses after intestinal transplantation. The CDR3 has 16 residues. The method was immunoSEQ multiplex PCR; TCRdb's version includes in-frame clones alone and lacks a portion of them. The profile shows 10,000 to 15,000 clones, about 80% of them singletons. Tissue from the graft was processed to free its intraepithelial and lamina propria lymphocytes. The V gene is TRBV21-1, the J gene TRBJ2-5; the table gives TRBD2 as D, unverified against the DNA. TRBV21-1 is a listed pseudogene. The source of this sequence is a human patient who received an intestinal transplant, so some T cells may come from the graft donor. Here the sequenced sample was ileum tissue, taken about 140 days after intestinal transplantation. The CDR3 bases are TGTGCCAGCACCTTAGCTCCCGGGGGACCTCAAGAGACCCAGTACTTC. Encoded protein: CASTLAPGGPQETQYF.